This T cell receptor (beta chain) is from a study of T cells in Graves' hyperthyroidism and ophthalmopathy. General observations from the study: Blood also carried most thyroid clonotypes expanded above 0.001.

This clonotype was seen many times. Its specificity is unknown. V lost 6 bases, J lost 0 bases, and 15 bases lay in between. CDR1 is SNHLY and CDR2 is FYNNEI in the germline V gene. This CDR3 is 17 amino acids long. The blood sample was taken at first hyperthyroidism diagnosis, before any ophthalmopathy symptoms. Using RNA transcripts as the source, TCR beta CDR3 regions were amplified. HTBI primers were the set used in a first-round RT-PCR of the TCR CDR3. TCRdb recomputed calls from the multiplex PCR reads with MiXCR, one row per CDR3 protein. Among approximately 370,000 distinct CDR3 sequences, 15% to 20% were seen once, and the ten largest hold almost 35%.

This receptor was taken from a woman under 40 with Graves' hyperthyroidism that later progressed to Graves' ophthalmopathy. Sequenced sample: blood. This chain links TRBV2 with TRBJ2-6; either TRBD1 or TRBD2 may supply D (7 bases each). The CDR3 loop reads CASRRQGGLSGANVLTF. The CDR3 nucleotides read TGTGCCAGCAGGCGACAGGGAGGGCTCTCTGGGGCCAACGTCCTGACTTTC. The full variable domain, completed using reference TRBV2 and TRBJ2-6, is EPEVTQTPSHQVTQMGQEVILRCVPISNHLYFYWYRQILGQKVEFLVSFYNNEISEKSEIFDDQFSVERPDGSNFTLKIRSTKLEDSAMYFCASRRQGGLSGANVLTFGAGSRLTVL.